The 25 T cell receptor beta chains below all came from one sample that was sequenced in a study of vaccination effects on CD4 cells after COVID-19. Sequencing in the ViraFEST assay came after antigen-specific CD4+ T cells had been expanded with viral peptide pools, which were used to stimulate PBMC. The culture ran for less than 12 days, and then CD4+ T cells were isolated. Two-dose vaccination with either BNT162b2 or mRNA-1273 was given to the participants. These receptors have no known antigen. Using immunoSEQ multiplex PCR, the repertoire was profiled, and TCRdb retains in-frame clones only, with some absent. Found here are about 72,000 clones, over 70% of them singletons; the top ten hold 1.2%. Specimen: CD4+ T cells from PBMCs cultured with HCoV-229E spike peptides, collected after COVID-19 vaccination. Source of these receptors: a human donor who received a COVID-19 vaccine.

This clone was counted a single time. The rearrangement links TRBV24-1 to TRBJ2-2, with D possibly matching TRBD1 (6 bases). With 7 bases removed from V and 0 bases from J, the gap between germline ends came to 8 bases. The CDR3 is 14 residues long. Germline CDR1 KGHDR, CDR2 SFDVKD. CDR3 sequence: CATRQGANTGELFF. Written as DNA, the CDR3 is TGTGCCACCAGACAGGGCGCGAACACCGGGGAGCTGTTTTTT.

The V and J genes are TRBV14 and TRBJ2-3; D ambiguous. Trimming cost V 0 bases and J 2 bases, with 9 bases left between them. The germline V gene encodes CDR1 SGHDN and CDR2 FVKESK. The CDR3 runs 15 residues. The CDR3 DNA reads as TGTGCCAGCAGCCAAGATCCACATACCACAGATACGCAGTATTTT. Its translation: CASSQDPHTTDTQYF.

This chain connects TRBV28 to TRBJ1-2, with D maybe TRBD1 (5 bases). The V gene's germline CDR1 is MDHEN and CDR2 SYDVKM. V gave up 7 bases and J gave up 5 bases, with 17 bases separating them. The CDR3 sequence is 14 residues long. The CDR3 DNA reads TGTGCCAGCATTACCCCGGGACTCGGATATGGCTACACCTTC. Amino acids: CASITPGLGYGYTF.

The chain links TRBV10-2 to TRBJ2-1; TRBD2 is a possible D gene (5 bases). V lost 3 bases to trimming and J lost 3 bases, with 9 bases between them. This CDR3 has 14 amino acids. Germline assignment: CDR1 WSHSY and CDR2 SAAADI. For the CDR3, the DNA is TGCGCCAGCAGTGACGGACTCATCTACAATGAGCAGTTCTTC. Translating it yields CASSDGLIYNEQFF.

This clone was detected once. The rearrangement uses TRBV9 and TRBJ2-2; 8 nucleotides line up with TRBD2. Germline V CDR1 and CDR2: SGDLS, YYNGEE. This CDR3 has 16 residues. V gave up 3 bases and J gave up 7 bases; unmatched junction bases: 11. The CDR3 bases are TGTGCCAGCAGCGGAAGCGGGGGCCTGGCGGGCGGGGAGCTGTTTTTT. This translates into CASSGSGGLAGGELFF.

V gene TRBV5-4 combines with J gene TRBJ2-3, with 11 bases lining up with TRBD2. CDR1 and CDR2 (germline): SGHNT, YYREEE (reference sequence). V gave up 4 bases and J gave up 2 bases; unmatched junction bases: 12. This CDR3 comprises 18 residues. The CDR3 here is CASSRKETSGEDTDTQYF. Written as DNA, the CDR3 is TGTGCCAGCAGCCGCAAAGAGACTAGCGGGGAGGACACAGATACGCAGTATTTT.

V and J are TRBV2 and TRBJ2-1; D gene unclear. Germline V gene sequence: CDR1 SNHLY, CDR2 FYNNEI. This CDR3 spans 15 amino acids. Trimming removed 3 bases at V and 0 bases at J, with 9 bases between. CDR3 loop: CASSERTSSYNEQFF. The CDR3 DNA is TGTGCCAGCAGTGAGCGGACCAGCTCCTACAATGAGCAGTTCTTC.

V is TRBV11-2 and J is TRBJ1-1, with unresolved D. The germline CDR1 and CDR2 sequences are SGHAT and FQNNGV. The CDR3 contains 14 residues. V was clipped by 4 bases and J by 0 bases, with 9 bases between them. The CDR3 DNA is TGTGCCAGCAGCTCCTCGTGGTTGAACACTGAAGCTTTCTTT. Its translation is CASSSSWLNTEAFF.

A few counts support this clone. The chain is built from TRBV5-4 and TRBJ1-2; possibly TRBD1 for D (5 bases). Trimming shortened V by 0 bases and J by 7 bases, and 10 bases separated the two germline ends. CDR3 length: 13 residues. Germline lookup yields CDR1 SGHNT and CDR2 YYREEE (reference sequence). The DNA for the CDR3 is TGTGCCAGCAGCTTGGAGCAGGGAACTGGCTACACCTTC. Its protein product is CASSLEQGTGYTF.

This rearrangement joins TRBV28 to TRBJ2-1; D call uncertain. This CDR3 is built from 15 residues. Trimming stripped 4 bases from V and 1 base from J, with 11 bases between. The germline gives CDR1 MDHEN, CDR2 SYDVKM. The CDR3, as DNA: TGTGCCAGCAGTTATGGTGCTTATTCCTACAATGAGCAGTTCTTC. Its protein is CASSYGAYSYNEQFF.

This clone was counted only a few times. This rearrangement joins TRBV19 to TRBJ2-5; 8 bases map to TRBD1. Germline CDR1 and CDR2: LNHDA and SQIVND (reference sequence). The J segment lost 5 bases and the V segment lost 5 bases, leaving 7 bases of the junction unmatched. The CDR3 runs 14 residues. CDR3 in amino acids: CASSVGQGQETQYF. The CDR3 DNA reads as TGTGCCAGTAGTGTCGGACAGGGTCAGGAGACCCAGTACTTC.

This sequence joins TRBV5-1 and TRBJ1-3; D remains unclear. Trimming shortened V by 4 bases and J by 2 bases, and 10 bases separated the two germline ends. CDR3 length: 14 residues. Germline V gene data show CDR1 as SGHRS and CDR2 as YFSETQ. This CDR3 reads CASSPEVPGNTIYF. In DNA, the CDR3 is TGCGCCAGCAGCCCGGAAGTCCCTGGAAACACCATATATTTT.

The J gene is TRBJ1-1, the V gene TRBV6-6, with D perhaps matching TRBD1 (5 bases). V was clipped by 10 bases and J by 4 bases, with 16 bases between them. The CDR3 extends over 13 amino acids. Germline assignment: CDR1 MNHNY and CDR2 SVGAGI (reference sequence). The CDR3 nucleotides read TGTGCCATCTCGGGGGGGAGGGGCACTGAAGCTTTCTTT. Translating it yields CAISGGRGTEAFF.

The V gene is TRBV6-5, the J gene TRBJ2-2, with a tentative D call TRBD1 (6 bases). This CDR3 is 14 amino acids long. Germline CDR1 is MNHEY and CDR2 is SVGAGI. Trimming pared 6 bases from V and 2 bases from J, leaving 10 bases between. Here the CDR3 reads CASRLRGNTGELFF. DNA for the CDR3: TGTGCCAGCAGGCTCAGGGGTAACACCGGGGAGCTGTTTTTT.

This rearrangement joins TRBV9 to TRBJ1-3; the D gene is possibly TRBD1 (6 bases). The germline CDR1 and CDR2 sequences are SGDLS and YYNGEE. The CDR3 is 14 amino acids. V was pared by 4 bases and J by 2 bases, with 10 bases between. CDR3 protein: CASSYTGTGNTIYF. CDR3 coding DNA: TGTGCCAGCAGCTACACAGGGACTGGAAACACCATATATTTT.

The V gene is TRBV15, the J gene TRBJ2-3; TRBD1 matches at 9 bases. V shed 3 bases and J 3 bases; nucleotides not matched to a gene: 10. Germline V gene data show CDR1 as LNHNV and CDR2 as YYDKDF (reference sequence). The length of the CDR3 is 17 residues. CDR3 nucleotides: TGTGCCACCAGCAGCACACCTACCGGACAGGGGACAGATACGCAGTATTTT. It encodes CATSSTPTGQGTDTQYF.

The V call is TRBV11-1, the J call TRBJ1-1; D is ambiguous. The CDR3 consists of 12 residues. V was pared by 5 bases and J by 3 bases, with 7 bases between. Germline lookup yields CDR1 SGHAT and CDR2 FQDESV (reference sequence). The CDR3 sequence: CASSPQYTEAFF. The CDR3 coding sequence is TGTGCCAGCAGCCCTCAGTACACTGAAGCTTTCTTT.

V usage is TRBV7-2 and J usage is TRBJ1-1, with D perhaps TRBD1 (5 bases). Trimming cost V 3 bases and J 0 bases, with 8 bases left between them. The CDR3 extends over 14 amino acids. Germline V gives CDR1 SGHTA, CDR2 FQGNSA. For the CDR3, the DNA is TGTGCCAGCAGCTTGGGACGGCTGAACACTGAAGCTTTCTTT. Its protein is CASSLGRLNTEAFF. The full variable domain, rest sourced from reference TRBV7-2 and TRBJ1-1, is GAGVSQSPSNKVTEKGKDVELRCDPISGHTALYWYRQSLGQGLEFLIYFQGNSAPDKSGLPSDRFSAERTGGSVSTLTIQRTQQEDSAVYLCASSLGRLNTEAFFGQGTRLTVV.

The chain has TRBV20-1 and TRBJ1-2, with 7 bases aligning to TRBD1. The CDR3 length is 13 residues. V shed 3 bases, J shed 7 bases, and the junction held 8 bases outside the gene matches. From germline, CDR1 is DFQATT and CDR2 SNEGSKA (reference sequence). The CDR3 reads CSASTEQGTGYTF. The DNA for the CDR3 is TGCAGTGCTAGTACGGAACAGGGGACTGGCTACACCTTC.

The J gene is TRBJ1-1, the V gene TRBV11-2; a possible D gene is TRBD1 (5 bases). CDR1 SGHAT and CDR2 FQNNGV come from the germline V gene. Deletions cut 2 bases from V and 1 base from J, with 8 bases between. This CDR3 spans 14 amino acids. The CDR3 DNA follows: TGTGCCAGCAGCTTACAGGGCGGGAACACTGAAGCTTTCTTT. Its protein is CASSLQGGNTEAFF.

The chain recombines TRBV24-1 with TRBJ2-3; a weak D match, TRBD1 (6 bases). CDR1 is KGHDR, CDR2 SFDVKD, per germline. The V gene lost 5 bases and the J gene lost 2 bases, with 10 bases spanning the gap. The CDR3 is 14 residues long. This chain's CDR3 is CATSVNRATDTQYF. For the CDR3, the DNA is TGTGCCACCAGTGTAAACAGGGCCACAGATACGCAGTATTTT.

This chain connects TRBV28 to TRBJ1-5, with D perhaps TRBD1 (6 bases). Germline CDR1 and CDR2: MDHEN and SYDVKM. This CDR3 is built from 16 residues. Deletions cut 6 bases from V and 4 bases from J, with 19 bases between. The CDR3 region has the DNA TGTGCCAGCAGCGGTAGTTATAGTACAGGGAATCAGCCCCAGCATTTT. Its protein is CASSGSYSTGNQPQHF.

This chain connects TRBV7-2 to TRBJ2-3; 14 bases agree with TRBD2. Germline CDR1 reads SGHTA; CDR2 reads FQGNSA. The CDR3 contains 16 residues. V lost 5 bases to trimming and J lost 6 bases; unmatched junction nucleotides: 7. CDR3 nucleotides: TGTGCCAGCAGCCGGACTAGCGGGGGGCCCTTTGATACGCAGTATTTT. It encodes CASSRTSGGPFDTQYF.

V gene TRBV12-5 combines with J gene TRBJ2-3; the D gene could be TRBD1 or TRBD2 (5 bases each). The CDR3 runs 15 residues. V lost 3 bases, J lost 0 bases, and 10 bases lay in between. Germline V gene data show CDR1 as LGHNT and CDR2 as FRNRAP. The CDR3 reads CASGFGTLSTDTQYF. The CDR3 nucleotides are TGTGCTAGTGGTTTCGGGACGCTTAGCACAGATACGCAGTATTTT.

This chain links TRBV9 with TRBJ2-2; D possibly corresponds to TRBD1 (5 bases). This CDR3 is built from 15 residues. Germline V gene sequence: CDR1 SGDLS, CDR2 YYNGEE. Trimming shortened V by 5 bases and J by 3 bases, and 14 bases separated the two germline ends. CDR3 nucleotide sequence: TGTGCCAGCAGTGAACAGGAGCTCTACACCGGGGAGCTGTTTTTT. It encodes CASSEQELYTGELFF.